Listed here are 29 T cell receptor beta chains from one sample, sequenced in a study of metastatic and nonmetastatic thyroid tumors. Every patient underwent thyroid surgery untreated. MiXCR re-clonotyped the PCR reads for TCRdb. Of some 84,000 clones listed, approximately 9% are singletons. Sequences were obtained from blood. These receptors came from a female donor with papillary thyroid cancer or a benign thyroid nodule (not recorded which). Some clones in this sample may be carry-over from other donors' samples.

The chain links TRBV30 to TRBJ2-3; no reliable D call. Germline CDR1 and CDR2: GTSNPN and SVGIG (reference sequence). Between the trimmed V and J ends, which lost 3 bases and 0 bases, there was a span of 16 bases. CDR3 length: 16 amino acids. In nucleotides, the CDR3 is TGTGCCTGGAGCCCCGGTTGGGCGGAGAGCACAGATACGCAGTATTTT. Translating gives CAWSPGWAESTDTQYF.

This clone was picked up a small number of times. The gene calls are TRBV30 and TRBJ2-1; either TRBD1 or TRBD2 may supply D (6 bases each). V shed 2 bases and J shed 7 bases, with 12 bases lying between them. The CDR3 runs to 13 residues. Looked up from germline, CDR1 is GTSNPN and CDR2 is SVGIG (reference sequence). For the CDR3, the DNA is TGTGCCTGGAGTCGGGGGCCCTGGAATGAGCAGTTCTTC. Residues: CAWSRGPWNEQFF.

Worth noting for this clone: A much larger clone differs from this one at a single base, so this may be a read error. The genes are TRBV7-9 and TRBJ2-1, with D hard to call. V lost 9 bases to trimming and J lost 7 bases, with 13 bases between them. Germline V gives CDR1 SEHNR, CDR2 FQNEAQ (reference sequence). The CDR3 contains 12 residues. The CDR3 coding sequence is TGTGCCAGAAGCCCCGCCAGGAATGAGCAGTTCTTC. Protein sequence: CARSPARNEQFF.

In this sample, this clone turned up many times. The gene calls are TRBV11-2 and TRBJ2-7; D uncertain. V lost 2 bases, J lost 8 bases, and 10 bases lay in between. Germline loops: CDR1 SGHAT, CDR2 FQNNGV. The CDR3 is 12 residues long. CDR3 DNA sequence: TGTGCCAGCAGCTTACAAACCCCGAAGCAGTACTTC. Amino acid sequence: CASSLQTPKQYF.

This clone was recorded many times. This sample also contains other DNA sequences that code for the same CDR3. The rearrangement joins TRBV20-1 to TRBJ2-5, with TRBD2 matching over 13 bases. After removal of 5 bases from V and 5 bases from J, the junction contained 8 bases not matched to a gene. Looked up from germline, CDR1 is DFQATT and CDR2 is SNEGSKA (reference sequence). The CDR3 spans 15 residues. The CDR3 region is CSAPLAGGRSETQYF. CDR3 DNA sequence: TGCAGTGCTCCACTAGCGGGGGGGCGTTCGGAGACCCAGTACTTC.

In its sample, this clone was seen many times. This chain connects TRBV6-1 to TRBJ1-5; TRBD1 might be the D (6 bases). Deletions cut 5 bases from V and 0 bases from J, with 11 bases between. Germline-derived CDR1 and CDR2 are MNHNS and SASEGT. This CDR3 has 15 residues. For the CDR3, the DNA is TGTGCCAGCAGTTCGAGGGGGTATAGCAATCAGCCCCAGCATTTT. This encodes CASSSRGYSNQPQHF.

The sample holds many counts of this clone. The chain uses TRBV5-1 and TRBJ2-7; the D gene could be TRBD1 or TRBD2 (6 bases each). Germline CDR1 and CDR2: SGHRS and YFSETQ. The ends were cut back, 0 bases at V and 3 bases at J, with 13 bases in the middle. CDR3 length: 15 residues. Written as DNA, the CDR3 is TGCGCCAGCAGCTTGGTACAGGGAGGCATCTACGAGCAGTACTTC. Translation: CASSLVQGGIYEQYF.

This clone was recorded at least ten times. V and J are TRBV5-1 and TRBJ2-1, with TRBD2 matching over 14 bases. The CDR3 has 14 residues. The germline V gene encodes CDR1 SGHRS and CDR2 YFSETQ. V shed 6 bases, J shed 15 bases, and the junction held 11 bases outside the gene matches. In DNA form, the CDR3 reads TGCGCCAGCACTCCGGGACTAGCGGGGGCCTCGGCGTTCTTC. Protein: CASTPGLAGASAFF.

This clone was detected ten times or more. V gene TRBV11-1 combines with J gene TRBJ2-1; TRBD2 agrees at 9 bases. V shed 0 bases and J 2 bases; nucleotides not matched to a gene: 2. Germline V lookup: CDR1 SGHAT, CDR2 FQDESV (reference sequence). This CDR3 has 16 amino acids. The CDR3 reads CASSLALAGAYNEQFF. CDR3 sequence (DNA): TGTGCCAGCAGCTTAGCGTTAGCGGGGGCCTACAATGAGCAGTTCTTC.

This clone was picked up many times. The V gene is TRBV5-1, the J gene TRBJ2-7, with a tentative D call TRBD1 (6 bases). CDR3 length: 14 amino acids. The V end was cut by 2 bases, the J end by 4 bases, with 13 bases between. Germline-derived CDR1 and CDR2 are SGHRS and YFSETQ. In DNA, the CDR3 is TGCGCCAGCAGCTTTCAGGGGCCAGGATACGAGCAGTACTTC. It encodes CASSFQGPGYEQYF.

This chain links TRBV6-4 with TRBJ2-1; TRBD2 matches at 10 bases. Germline lookup yields CDR1 MRHNA and CDR2 SNTAGT. After removal of 4 bases from V and 8 bases from J, the junction contained 8 bases not matched to a gene. The CDR3 is 15 amino acids. CDR3 sequence (DNA): TGTGCCAGCAGTGGGGGCAGCGGGGGGGCCCATGAGCAGTTCTTC. The encoded protein is CASSGGSGGAHEQFF.

This clone was seen repeatedly, ten times or more. Additional DNA sequences in this sample encode the identical CDR3. The J gene is TRBJ1-2, the V gene TRBV13; D not certain. Germline V gene data show CDR1 as PRHDT and CDR2 as FYEKMQ (reference sequence). The CDR3 length is 15 residues. V lost 3 bases, J lost 3 bases, and 14 bases lay in between. CDR3 coding DNA: TGTGCCAGCAGCTTTGGCAGAACCGGTTACTATGGCTACACCTTC. Translation: CASSFGRTGYYGYTF.

There are many counts of this clone. The V gene is TRBV6-2 or TRBV6-3, the J gene TRBJ2-7; D is perhaps TRBD1 or TRBD2 (5 bases each). V dropped 8 bases and J dropped 2 bases, with 19 bases sitting between them. CDR3 length: 15 residues. The V gene's germline CDR1 is MNHEY and CDR2 SVGEGT. The CDR3 sequence is CASLPRAGPTYEQYF. The CDR3 region has the DNA TGTGCCAGCCTCCCGAGGGCAGGGCCCACCTACGAGCAGTACTTC.

This clone was counted between two and nine times. The rearrangement uses TRBV20-1 and TRBJ2-2; D not certain. The V gene's germline CDR1 is DFQATT and CDR2 SNEGSKA (reference sequence). CDR3 length equals 15 residues. The germline V and J ends were trimmed by 0 bases and 3 bases, with 11 bases remaining between them. The CDR3 is CSARDPVSYTGELFF. The CDR3 region has the DNA TGCAGTGCTAGAGATCCCGTCTCTTACACCGGGGAGCTGTTTTTT.

This clone was found many times. This chain connects TRBV25-1 to TRBJ1-3; the D gene is possibly TRBD1 (6 bases). Per the germline V gene, CDR1 is MGHDK and CDR2 is SYGVNS. Trimming took off 1 base at V and 0 bases at J, with 10 bases between the two ends. The CDR3 has 16 amino acids. As DNA, the CDR3 is TGTGCCAGCAGTGAATTCGTCAGGGGCTCTGGAAACACCATATATTTT. Translation: CASSEFVRGSGNTIYF.

As regards this clone: This may be a read error: a much more frequent sequence differs by one nucleotide. This sample includes further DNA sequences coding for the same CDR3. This sequence joins TRBV5-1 and TRBJ1-4; tentative D call: TRBD1 (6 bases). V lost 3 bases, J lost 8 bases, and 11 bases lay in between. The CDR3 has 13 residues. Germline loops: CDR1 SGHRS, CDR2 YFSETQ. The CDR3 DNA follows: TGCGCCAGCAGCTGGGGACACCAGGAAAAACTGTTTTTT. It is translated as CASSWGHQEKLFF.

This clone showed up many times. The chain couples TRBV6-6 to TRBJ1-4; 10 positions agree with TRBD1. Germline CDR1 is MNHNY and CDR2 is SVGAGI (reference sequence). This CDR3 comprises 15 residues. The junction had 4 bases not matched to a gene; V was cut back by 2 bases and J by 7 bases. DNA for the CDR3: TGTGCCAGCAGTTACGCGACAGGGGGCGGTGAAAAACTGTTTTTT. Protein sequence: CASSYATGGGEKLFF.

This clone was observed at least ten times. The V call is TRBV7-9, the J call TRBJ1-4, with 7 nucleotides matching TRBD1. Germline assignment: CDR1 SEHNR and CDR2 FQNEAQ (reference sequence). This CDR3 contains 15 residues. After removal of 3 bases from V and 7 bases from J, the junction contained 8 bases not matched to a gene. CDR3 residues: CASSFVDRWIEKLFF. CDR3 in DNA: TGTGCCAGCAGCTTCGTGGACAGGTGGATTGAAAAACTGTTTTTT.

This clone appeared many times. V and J are TRBV5-1 and TRBJ2-7; a possible D gene is TRBD2 (6 bases). V was cut by 0 bases and J by 5 bases, with 15 bases left in between. Germline V gives CDR1 SGHRS, CDR2 YFSETQ. There are 15 residues in the CDR3. Here the CDR3 reads CASSLAWRAHDEQYF. The CDR3 DNA reads TGCGCCAGCAGCTTGGCCTGGAGGGCCCACGACGAGCAGTACTTC.

This clone was detected many times. This chain's CDR3 is CASSVTGNYGYTF. CDR3 in DNA: TGTGCCAGCAGTGTGACAGGGAACTATGGCTACACCTTC. This rearrangement joins TRBV2 to TRBJ1-2; 7 bases are a match to TRBD1. Trimming removed 4 bases from V and 2 bases from J; junction bases left unmatched: 1. Germline V gives CDR1 SNHLY, CDR2 FYNNEI. The CDR3 has 13 amino acids.

In its sample, this clone was seen many times. The V and J genes are TRBV6-1 and TRBJ1-6; 7 positions agree with TRBD1. The CDR3 sequence is 16 residues long. V was pared by 6 bases and J by 7 bases, with 12 bases of the junction left unmatched. Germline V lookup: CDR1 MNHNS, CDR2 SASEGT. DNA of the CDR3: TGTGCCAGCAGCACAAGGGAGGGGGCCGGGAATTCACCCCTCCACTTT. This gives the protein CASSTREGAGNSPLHF.

In the case of this clone: This may be a read error, as it is one base from a much larger clone. The V call is TRBV20-1, the J call TRBJ2-5; the D is unclear. CDR3 length: 11 residues. Germline V CDR1 and CDR2: DFQATT, SNEGSKA (reference sequence). Trimming removed 3 bases from V and 5 bases from J, with 7 bases in between. The CDR3 region has the DNA TGCAGTGCTAGTAGGAAGGAGACCCAGTACTTC. Translating it yields CSASRKETQYF.

In its sample, this clone was seen many times. The chain combines TRBV5-4 with TRBJ1-1; perhaps TRBD1 as D (6 bases). This CDR3 comprises 14 residues. Trimming pared 5 bases from V and 4 bases from J, leaving 15 bases between. Germline-derived CDR1 and CDR2 are SGHNT and YYREEE (reference sequence). Here the CDR3 DNA reads TGTGCCAGCAGAACCCGTGGGGGGCCCACTGAAGCTTTCTTT. Amino acids: CASRTRGGPTEAFF.

This clone appeared many times. Other DNA sequences within the sample encode an identical CDR3. The chain recombines TRBV5-1 with TRBJ1-1; 8 positions match TRBD1. CDR3 size: 15 residues. CDR1 is SGHRS, CDR2 YFSETQ, per germline. V lost 4 bases, J lost 3 bases, and 8 bases stayed unmatched. The CDR3 loop reads CASSEWTGRDTEAFF. For the CDR3, the DNA is TGCGCCAGCAGCGAGTGGACAGGGCGCGACACTGAAGCTTTCTTT.

The sample holds many counts of this clone. The gene calls are TRBV15 and TRBJ2-7; the match to TRBD1 covers 12 bases. The V gene end was trimmed by 1 base and the J gene end by 2 bases; junction bases not matched to a gene: 6. Germline CDR1 reads LNHNV; CDR2 reads YYDKDF (reference sequence). The CDR3 consists of 17 residues. The CDR3 is CATSRGLGQGATYEQYF. The CDR3 DNA reads as TGTGCCACCAGCAGAGGGTTGGGACAGGGGGCAACCTACGAGCAGTACTTC.

Regarding this clone: This may arise from a read error, as a much more abundant clone is one base away. The J gene is TRBJ1-1, the V gene TRBV7-9, with D unclear. Trimming cost V 1 base and J 7 bases, with 10 bases left between them. Germline values: CDR1 SEHNR, CDR2 FQNEAQ (reference sequence). The length of the CDR3 is 13 residues. CDR3 DNA sequence: TGTGCCAGCAGCTTAGTCGGGGTCATTGAAGCTTTCTTT. Translated: CASSLVGVIEAFF.

This chain links TRBV7-2 with TRBJ2-7; TRBD2 matches at 9 bases. The germline gives CDR1 SGHTA, CDR2 FQGNSA. The CDR3 spans 16 residues. Germline trimming cut 0 bases from V and 5 bases from J; bases unmatched to any gene: 8. The CDR3 DNA reads TGTGCCAGCAGCTTAGCGCCTCGCGGGGGGGTCAACGAGCAGTACTTC. It is translated as CASSLAPRGGVNEQYF.

Concerning this clone itself: A much larger clonotype is one base distant, so this may be a read error. This chain connects TRBV5-6 to TRBJ1-1; no definite D call. The CDR3 length is 16 residues. The germline CDR1 and CDR2 sequences are SGHDT and YYEEEE. Trimming took 1 base from V and 5 from J, leaving 18 bases between them. CDR3 amino acids: CASSLRYDCPVTEAFF. CDR3 nucleotide sequence: TGTGCCAGCAGCTTGCGTTACGACTGCCCGGTAACTGAAGCTTTCTTT. Drawing the rest from reference TRBV5-6 and TRBJ1-1, the complete variable domain is DAGVTQSPTHLIKTRGQQVTLRCSPKSGHDTVSWYQQALGQGPQFIFQYYEEEERQRGNFPDRFSGHQFPNYSSELNVNALLLGDSALYLCASSLRYDCPVTEAFFGQGTRLTVV.

This clone was seen at least ten times. The chain is built from TRBV28 and TRBJ2-3; D is undetermined. The CDR3 length is 11 residues. Looked up from germline, CDR1 is MDHEN and CDR2 is SYDVKM. V lost 5 bases, J lost 2 bases, and 2 bases lay in between. The CDR3 DNA sequence: TGTGCCAGCAGTAACACAGATACGCAGTATTTT. Translation: CASSNTDTQYF.